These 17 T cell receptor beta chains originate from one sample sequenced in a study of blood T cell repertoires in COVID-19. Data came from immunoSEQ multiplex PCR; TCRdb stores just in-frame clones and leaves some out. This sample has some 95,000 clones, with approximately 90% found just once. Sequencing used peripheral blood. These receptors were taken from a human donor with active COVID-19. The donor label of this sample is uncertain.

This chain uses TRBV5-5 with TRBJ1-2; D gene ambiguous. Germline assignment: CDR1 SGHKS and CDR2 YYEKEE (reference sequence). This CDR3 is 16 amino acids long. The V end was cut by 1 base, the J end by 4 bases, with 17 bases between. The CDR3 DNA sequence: TGTGCCAGCAGCTTGACCCCAAGCGAGACTATCTATGGCTACACCTTC. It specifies CASSLTPSETIYGYTF.

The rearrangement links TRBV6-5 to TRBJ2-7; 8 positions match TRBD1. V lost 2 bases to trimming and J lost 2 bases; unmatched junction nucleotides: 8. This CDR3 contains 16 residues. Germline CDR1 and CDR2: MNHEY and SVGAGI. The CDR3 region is CASSYGKKTGAYEQYF. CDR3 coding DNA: TGTGCCAGCAGTTACGGTAAGAAGACAGGGGCCTACGAGCAGTACTTC.

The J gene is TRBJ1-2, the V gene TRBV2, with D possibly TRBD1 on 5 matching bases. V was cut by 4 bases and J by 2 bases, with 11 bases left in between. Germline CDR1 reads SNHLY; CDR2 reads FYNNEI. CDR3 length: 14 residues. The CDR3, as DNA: TGTGCCAGCAGTGGACAGAGCAGCAACTATGGCTACACCTTC. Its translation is CASSGQSSNYGYTF.

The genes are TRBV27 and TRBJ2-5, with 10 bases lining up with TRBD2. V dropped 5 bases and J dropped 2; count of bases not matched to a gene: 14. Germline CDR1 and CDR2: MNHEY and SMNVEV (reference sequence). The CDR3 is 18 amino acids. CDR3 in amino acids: CASSPLYLAGDPQETQYF. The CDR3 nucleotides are TGTGCCAGCAGTCCACTCTACCTAGCGGGGGACCCTCAAGAGACCCAGTACTTC.

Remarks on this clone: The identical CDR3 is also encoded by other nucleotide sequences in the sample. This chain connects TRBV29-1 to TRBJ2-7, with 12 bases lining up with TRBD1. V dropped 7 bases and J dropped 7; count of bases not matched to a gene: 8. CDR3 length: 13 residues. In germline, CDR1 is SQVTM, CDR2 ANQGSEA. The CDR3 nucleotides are TGCAGCGGAGGGGGGACAGGGGGCAGGGAGCAGTACTTC. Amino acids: CSGGGTGGREQYF.

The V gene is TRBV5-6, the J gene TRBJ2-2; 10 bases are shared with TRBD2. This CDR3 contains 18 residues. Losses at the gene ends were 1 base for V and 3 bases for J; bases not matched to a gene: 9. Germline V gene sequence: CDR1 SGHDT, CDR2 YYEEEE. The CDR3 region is CASSLRILAGVHTGELFF. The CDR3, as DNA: TGTGCCAGCAGCTTGAGGATTCTAGCGGGGGTCCACACCGGGGAGCTGTTTTTT.

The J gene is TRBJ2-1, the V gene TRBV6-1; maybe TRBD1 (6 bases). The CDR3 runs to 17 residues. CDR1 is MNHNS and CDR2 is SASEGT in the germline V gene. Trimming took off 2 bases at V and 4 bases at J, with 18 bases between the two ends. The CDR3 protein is CASSEFGTLGFYNEQFF. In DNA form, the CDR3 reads TGTGCCAGCAGTGAATTCGGGACATTGGGATTTTACAATGAGCAGTTCTTC.

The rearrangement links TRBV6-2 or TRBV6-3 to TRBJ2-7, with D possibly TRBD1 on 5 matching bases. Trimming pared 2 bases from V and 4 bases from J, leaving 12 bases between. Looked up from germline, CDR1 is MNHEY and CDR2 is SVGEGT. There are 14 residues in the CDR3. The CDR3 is CASSYLRAGYEQYF. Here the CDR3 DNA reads TGTGCCAGCAGTTACCTCAGGGCCGGGTACGAGCAGTACTTC.

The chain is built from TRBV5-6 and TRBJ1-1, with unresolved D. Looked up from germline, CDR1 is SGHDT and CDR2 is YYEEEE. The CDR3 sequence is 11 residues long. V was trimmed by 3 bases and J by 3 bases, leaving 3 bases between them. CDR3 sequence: CASSSDTEAFF. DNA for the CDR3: TGTGCCAGCAGCTCGGACACTGAAGCTTTCTTT.

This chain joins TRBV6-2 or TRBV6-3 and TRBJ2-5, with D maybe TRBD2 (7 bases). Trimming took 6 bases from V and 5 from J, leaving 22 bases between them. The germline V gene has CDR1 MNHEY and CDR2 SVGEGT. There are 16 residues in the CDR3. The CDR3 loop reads CASSPPGGGATETQYF. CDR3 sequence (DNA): TGTGCCAGCAGCCCACCGGGCGGGGGCGCTACGGAGACCCAGTACTTC.

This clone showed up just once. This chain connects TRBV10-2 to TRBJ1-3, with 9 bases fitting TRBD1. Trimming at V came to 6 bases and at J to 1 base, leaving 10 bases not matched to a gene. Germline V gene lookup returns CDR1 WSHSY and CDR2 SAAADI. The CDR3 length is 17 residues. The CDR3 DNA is TGCGCCAGCAGCGGGGGACAGGGAATAACTTCTGGAAACACCATATATTTT. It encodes CASSGGQGITSGNTIYF.

The DNA of the CDR3 is TGTGCCAGTAGTATCGAGGGGACAGCACCCTACGAGCAGTACTTC. This sequence encodes CASSIEGTAPYEQYF. The chain recombines TRBV19 with TRBJ2-7; 7 bases align to TRBD1. CDR3 size: 15 residues. J gave up 2 bases and V 3 bases, and 7 bases lay outside the gene matches. Germline CDR1 and CDR2: LNHDA and SQIVND (reference sequence).

CDR3 in amino acids: CASSQGRGARNEQFF. DNA for the CDR3: TGCGCCAGCAGCCAGGGACGGGGGGCCAGGAATGAGCAGTTCTTC. V and J are TRBV4-3 and TRBJ2-1, with D possibly matching TRBD2 (7 bases). This CDR3 spans 15 amino acids. The germline V and J ends were trimmed by 3 bases and 7 bases, with 16 bases remaining between them. Germline V lookup: CDR1 LGHNA, CDR2 YSLEER.

The CDR3 region has the DNA TGTGCCAGCAGCTCATCACCCAGCGGACAGTCCAACTATGGCTACACCTTC. It translates to CASSSSPSGQSNYGYTF. V is TRBV7-6 and J is TRBJ1-2, with D tentatively TRBD1 (6 bases). The germline V gene has CDR1 SGHVS and CDR2 FNYEAQ. This CDR3 spans 17 amino acids. V gave up 4 bases and J gave up 2 bases, with 20 bases separating them.

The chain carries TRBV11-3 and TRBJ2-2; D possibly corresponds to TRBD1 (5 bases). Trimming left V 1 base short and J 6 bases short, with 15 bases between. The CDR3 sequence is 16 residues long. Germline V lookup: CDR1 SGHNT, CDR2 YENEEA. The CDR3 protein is CASSLVAPGLAGELFF. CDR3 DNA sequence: TGTGCCAGCAGCTTAGTGGCCCCAGGGTTGGCCGGGGAGCTGTTTTTT.

The CDR3 DNA sequence: TGTGCCAGCAGTTCTAGGGGTGAGCAGTTCTTC. Protein: CASSSRGEQFF. This chain links TRBV6-5 with TRBJ2-1; TRBD1 is a possible D gene (5 bases). Between the trimmed V and J ends, which lost 4 bases and 9 bases, there was a span of 7 bases. The CDR3 totals 11 residues. CDR1 and CDR2 (germline): MNHEY, SVGAGI.

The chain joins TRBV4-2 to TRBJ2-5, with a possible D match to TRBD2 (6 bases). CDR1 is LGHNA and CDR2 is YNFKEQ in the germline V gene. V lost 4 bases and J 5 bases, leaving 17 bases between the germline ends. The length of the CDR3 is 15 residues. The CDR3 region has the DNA TGTGCCAGCAGCCGGTGGCCTGCCGGAGGGGAGACCCAGTACTTC. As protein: CASSRWPAGGETQYF.